One and the same sample provided the 3 T cell receptor beta chains below, sequenced in a study of blood T cell repertoires in COVID-19 (dated by TCRdb to the early 2020s). The library came from the immunoSEQ multiplex PCR assay. Entries here come from immuneACCESS through TCRdb and include only in-frame sequences with V and J called. Some clones fail to appear in such tables; in the studies checked, an unresolved V gene covers under half of the shortfall, and the cause of the remainder is unknown. This sample is represented by around 220,000 clones; approximately 78% of them were singletons. Clones ranked in the top ten supply over 9.5% of the sample. Sequences were obtained from peripheral blood. Receptor source: an elderly woman with acute or convalescent COVID-19.

This rearrangement joins TRBV19 to TRBJ2-6, with a tentative D call TRBD1 (6 bases). Trimming removed 7 bases from V and 4 bases from J, with 11 bases in between. CDR3 length equals 14 residues. Per the germline V gene, CDR1 is LNHDA and CDR2 is SQIVND (reference sequence). This CDR3 reads CASNRAGGANVLTF. In DNA, the CDR3 is TGTGCCAGTAACAGGGCCGGGGGGGCCAACGTCCTGACTTTC. Using reference TRBV19 and TRBJ2-6 for the parts outside the CDR3, the full variable domain is DGGITQSPKYLFRKEGQNVTLSCEQNLNHDAMYWYRQDPGQGLRLIYYSQIVNDFQKGDIAEGYSVSREKKESFPLTVTSAQKNPTAFYLCASNRAGGANVLTFGAGSRLTVL.

The CDR3 sequence is CASSQLGQETQYF. The DNA for the CDR3 is TGTGCCAGCAGCCAGCTGGGGCAGGAGACCCAGTACTTC. The rearrangement joins TRBV3-1 (or the pseudogene TRBV3-2) to TRBJ2-5, with D possibly matching TRBD1 (5 bases). The CDR3 consists of 13 residues. V lost 3 bases to trimming and J lost 5 bases, with 10 bases between them. Germline V gene sequence: CDR1 LGHDT, CDR2 YNNKEL (reference sequence).

This CDR3 reads CATSDSKTGADNQPQHF. The CDR3 DNA reads as TGTGCCACCAGTGACTCTAAAACAGGGGCCGACAATCAGCCCCAGCATTTT. The V and J genes are TRBV24-1 and TRBJ1-5; TRBD1 matches at 7 bases. CDR3 length: 17 residues. Germline lookup yields CDR1 KGHDR and CDR2 SFDVKD. V dropped 4 bases and J dropped 3; count of bases not matched to a gene: 11.